Listed below are T cell receptor beta chains from one sample, sequenced in a study of blood T cell repertoires in COVID-19. Some clones are missing from TCRdb's copy, which holds only in-frame ones; the method was immunoSEQ multiplex PCR. Among about 200,000 clones listed, 85% were seen once. Sequencing was carried out using peripheral blood. These receptors came from a person between 70 and 80 years old with COVID-19, enrolled during active disease. Both conserved end residues are part of each CDR3. D genes are given only for firm matches. Clone size is stated in some rows and not others, as once, few, many or a class when expanded.

CDR3 | DNA | V | size | D | J
CASSQDRLGLAGVHEQFF | TGCGCCAGCAGCCAAGATCGCCTCGGACTAGCGGGAGTACATGAGCAGTTCTTC | TRBV4-3 | . | TRBD2 | TRBJ2-1
CASGHGVQAFF | TGTGCCAGCGGCCACGGGGTTCAAGCTTTCTTT | TRBV6-5 | . | . | TRBJ1-1
CASSLAGTVSYEQYF | TGTGCCAGCAGCTTAGCCGGGACTGTCTCCTACGAGCAGTACTTC | TRBV7-9 | . | . | TRBJ2-7
CASSVGVSNQPQHF | TGTGCCAGCAGCGTAGGAGTTAGCAATCAGCCCCAGCATTTT | TRBV9 | . | . | TRBJ1-5
CASSIQGREAFF | TGTGCCAGTAGTATACAGGGGAGAGAAGCTTTCTTT | TRBV19 | . | . | TRBJ1-1
CASSPSGGRYEQYF | TGTGCCAGCTCACCATCAGGGGGCCGGTACGAGCAGTACTTC | TRBV18 | once | TRBD1 | TRBJ2-7
CASSEPGTSHGYTF | TGTGCCAGCAGTGAACCCGGGACTTCCCATGGCTACACCTTC | TRBV25-1 | . | . | TRBJ1-2
CASSRGQENSPLHF | TGTGCCAGCAGTCGGGGACAGGAGAATTCACCCCTCCACTTT | TRBV7-8 | . | TRBD1 | TRBJ1-6
CASSVRSKPPYNEQFF | TGTGCCAGCAGTGTGCGGTCTAAGCCGCCCTACAATGAGCAGTTCTTC | TRBV27 | . | . | TRBJ2-1
CASSYSTGREKLFF | TGTGCCAGCAGTTACTCGACAGGGCGTGAAAAACTGTTTTTT | TRBV6-5 | . | TRBD1 | TRBJ1-4
CASTLQGNNQPQHF | TGTGCCAGTACCCTACAGGGTAACAATCAGCCCCAGCATTTT | TRBV19 | . | . | TRBJ1-5
CATSRTDRGPNSPLHF | TGTGCCACCAGCCGGACCGACAGGGGGCCTAATTCACCCCTCCACTTT | TRBV15 | . | TRBD1 | TRBJ1-6
CASSLAGNQPQHF | TGTGCCAGCAGCTTGGCGGGGAATCAGCCCCAGCATTTT | TRBV5-4 | . | . | TRBJ1-5
CASSPSGTGRVATNEKLFF | TGTGCCAGCAGCCCCTCCGGGACAGGGAGGGTGGCAACTAATGAAAAACTGTTTTTT | TRBV3-1/TRBV3-2 | . | TRBD1 | TRBJ1-4
CASSFWGTGRVTQYF | TGTGCCAGCAGTTTTTGGGGGACAGGTAGGGTTACGCAGTATTTT | TRBV28 | . | TRBD1 | TRBJ2-3
CASSDSFTGGMSGELFF | TGTGCCAGCAGTGACTCGTTTACAGGGGGCATGTCCGGGGAGCTGTTTTTT | TRBV6-4 | . | TRBD1 | TRBJ2-2
CASSLDLRGTEAFF | TGTGCCAGCAGCTTAGATCTAAGAGGCACTGAAGCTTTCTTT | TRBV11-2 | once | . | TRBJ1-1
CASSPYRVATNEKLFF | TGTGCCAGCAGTCCATACAGGGTTGCAACTAATGAAAAACTGTTTTTT | TRBV3-1/TRBV3-2 | . | . | TRBJ1-4
CASSRLGTGYGYTF | TGTGCCAGCAGTAGACTGGGGACAGGATATGGCTACACCTTC | TRBV6-5 | . | TRBD1 | TRBJ1-2
CASSLDDRDSGQMYGYTF | TGTGCCAGCAGCCTAGACGATCGGGACTCGGGACAGATGTATGGCTACACCTTC | TRBV4-2 | . | TRBD1 | TRBJ1-2
CASRTPRQGTKANYGYTF | TGCGCCAGCAGAACTCCCCGACAGGGGACTAAAGCTAACTATGGCTACACCTTC | TRBV10-2 | . | TRBD1 | TRBJ1-2
CASSAPWEEPEAFF | TGTGCCAGCAGCGCACCGTGGGAGGAACCTGAAGCTTTCTTT | TRBV7-3 | . | . | TRBJ1-1
CASSLRGSNYEQYF | TGTGCCAGCAGCTTACGGGGTTCCAACTACGAGCAGTACTTC | TRBV5-8 | . | . | TRBJ2-7
CASSLSGQGNYGYTF | TGTGCCAGCAGCCTATCGGGACAGGGGAACTATGGCTACACCTTC | TRBV14 | few | TRBD1 | TRBJ1-2
CASSRAGANVLTF | TGTGCCAGCAGCCGTGCTGGGGCCAACGTCCTGACTTTC | TRBV7-2 | once | . | TRBJ2-6
CASMRGLNTGELFF | TGTGCCAGCATGCGGGGTCTGAACACCGGGGAGCTGTTTTTT | TRBV6-5 | few | . | TRBJ2-2
CASSLGWLAKNIQYF | TGTGCCAGCAGTCTCGGGTGGCTAGCCAAAAACATTCAGTACTTC | TRBV2 | . | . | TRBJ2-4
CASSYSRLVGGEQYF | TGTGCCAGCAGTTACTCGCGACTAGTAGGAGGCGAGCAGTACTTC | TRBV6-6 | . | . | TRBJ2-7
CASSSSYTDTQYF | TGTGCCAGCAGTAGCTCCTACACAGATACGCAGTATTTT | TRBV27 | . | . | TRBJ2-3
CASSVSPLYGYTF | TGTGCCAGCAGCGTTAGCCCCTTATATGGCTACACCTTC | TRBV7-2 | . | . | TRBJ1-2
CASSEITGQETQYF | TGTGCCAGCAGTGAAATAACAGGACAAGAGACCCAGTACTTC | TRBV2 | once | . | TRBJ2-5
CASSLVEEAFF | TGTGCCAGCAGCTTAGTAGAGGAAGCTTTCTTT | TRBV13 | . | . | TRBJ1-1
CASSLSGLHDYNEQFF | TGTGCCAGCAGCTTATCTGGACTGCACGACTACAATGAGCAGTTCTTC | TRBV7-8 | few | . | TRBJ2-1
CASRDRDVATNEKLFF | TGTGCCAGCAGAGACAGAGACGTTGCAACTAATGAAAAACTGTTTTTT | TRBV28 | . | . | TRBJ1-4
CASRTSGRPDTQYF | TGCGCCAGCCGGACTAGCGGGAGGCCAGATACGCAGTATTTT | TRBV10-2 | . | TRBD2 | TRBJ2-3
CASQGLGIDQPQHF | TGTGCCAGTCAGGGTCTGGGAATTGATCAGCCCCAGCATTTT | TRBV6-5 | . | . | TRBJ1-5
CASSHREDTEAFF | TGTGCCAGCAGCCACAGGGAAGACACTGAAGCTTTCTTT | TRBV6-5 | . | . | TRBJ1-1
CASSFRTSGILGELFF | TGTGCCAGCAGCTTCAGGACTAGCGGGATTCTCGGGGAGCTGTTTTTT | TRBV11-3 | . | TRBD2 | TRBJ2-2
CASRDRDGYTF | TGTGCCAGCAGGGACAGGGATGGCTACACCTTC | TRBV6-5 | . | TRBD1 | TRBJ1-2
CASSLCREGGDTQYF | TGTGCCAGCAGCCTATGTCGGGAGGGCGGAGATACGCAGTATTTT | TRBV3-1/TRBV3-2 | . | TRBD2 | TRBJ2-3
CASSKGTSARPNQETQYF | TGTGCCAGCAGCAAAGGGACTAGCGCACGTCCAAATCAAGAGACCCAGTACTTC | TRBV21-1 | once | . | TRBJ2-5
CASSLLWSSMDEQYF | TGTGCCAGCAGCTTGCTGTGGTCTAGCATGGACGAGCAGTACTTC | TRBV5-5 | . | . | TRBJ2-7
CASSIDVDRGTNYGYTF | TGTGCCAGTAGTATAGATGTCGACAGGGGCACGAACTATGGCTACACCTTC | TRBV19 | . | TRBD1 | TRBJ1-2
CSVTTGSNQPQHF | TGCAGCGTCACGACAGGAAGCAATCAGCCCCAGCATTTT | TRBV29-1 | . | . | TRBJ1-5
CARSLYRGKSYEQYF | TGTGCCAGAAGCTTGTACAGGGGAAAATCCTACGAGCAGTACTTC | TRBV5-3 | . | TRBD1 | TRBJ2-7
CASSMGQLETQYF | TGTGCCAGTAGTATGGGACAGTTGGAGACCCAGTACTTC | TRBV19 | . | TRBD1 | TRBJ2-5
CASSSGTGRHGYTF | TGTGCCAGCAGCTCCGGGACAGGGCGGCATGGCTACACCTTC | TRBV5-8 | . | TRBD1 | TRBJ1-2
CASSPNDTPLQETQYF | TGTGCCAGCTCCCCCAACGACACTCCCCTCCAAGAGACCCAGTACTTC | TRBV18 | . | . | TRBJ2-5
CASRRQDLGYGYTF | TGTGCCAGCAGACGACAGGACTTGGGCTATGGCTACACCTTC | TRBV28 | . | . | TRBJ1-2
CASSKASPLTIHYEQYF | TGTGCCAGCAGCAAAGCGAGCCCCTTGACTATCCACTACGAGCAGTACTTC | TRBV21-1 | . | . | TRBJ2-7
CASSLPQGVVNSPLHF | TGTGCCAGCAGTTTACCACAGGGGGTGGTTAATTCACCCCTCCACTTT | TRBV28 | . | TRBD1 | TRBJ1-6
CASSVESPSGRLNEQFF | TGTGCCAGCAGCGTAGAATCCCCTAGCGGGAGATTGAATGAGCAGTTCTTC | TRBV9 | . | TRBD2 | TRBJ2-1
CASSPDTYGYTF | TGTGCCAGCAGTCCCGACACGTATGGCTACACCTTC | TRBV28 | . | . | TRBJ1-2
CASSQGGQEHQPQHF | TGTGCCAGCAGCCAGGGGGGACAGGAGCATCAGCCCCAGCATTTT | TRBV3-1/TRBV3-2 | . | TRBD1 | TRBJ1-5
CASSQDLGLTGGVNYGYTF | TGTGCCAGCAGCCAAGATTTGGGACTAACAGGGGGAGTCAACTATGGCTACACCTTC | TRBV3-1/TRBV3-2 | . | TRBD1 | TRBJ1-2
CASSLAGSGSTEQFF | TGTGCCAGCAGCTTAGCGGGTAGCGGGAGTACTGAGCAGTTCTTC | TRBV7-9 | . | TRBD2 | TRBJ2-1
CASSIPGLGNRNQPQHF | TGTGCCAGTAGTATCCCGGGACTCGGAAATCGGAATCAGCCCCAGCATTTT | TRBV19 | . | . | TRBJ1-5
CASSRLSGSGPGEQYF | TGCGCCAGCAGCCGCCTCAGCGGGAGTGGACCGGGGGAGCAGTACTTC | TRBV4-3 | . | TRBD2 | TRBJ2-7
CASRGGSSYNEQFF | TGTGCCAGTAGGGGGGGAAGCTCCTACAATGAGCAGTTCTTC | TRBV19 | . | . | TRBJ2-1